This T cell receptor (beta chain) stems from a study of T cells in Graves' hyperthyroidism and ophthalmopathy. Overall study findings and caveats: In blood, most of the thyroid clonotypes expanded above 0.001 were also present.

Participants, patients aged 18 to 65, had newly diagnosed hyperthyroidism with a duration under 2 months. V shed 2 bases and J 8 bases; nucleotides not matched to a gene: 4. The CDR3 consists of 13 residues. In germline, CDR1 is SGHRS, CDR2 YFSETQ. There were TCR beta CDR3 regions amplified from RNA transcripts. The TCR CDR3 was amplified in a first-round RT-PCR using the HTBI primer set. Via MiXCR, TCRdb re-called the multiplex PCR reads, giving one row per CDR3 protein. Of hundreds of thousands of distinct CDR3 sequences in the sample, 15% to 20% are singletons; the top ten hold about 17%. At least ten counts were recorded for this clonotype. Its antigen is unknown.

V and J are TRBV5-1 and TRBJ1-5, with 7 positions matching TRBD1. The clonotype comes from a woman aged 18-29 years with Graves' hyperthyroidism. Sequencing was performed on blood. The CDR3: CASSLGGVEPQHF. The DNA of the CDR3 is TGCGCCAGCAGCTTAGGGGGCGTCGAGCCCCAGCATTTT.